This T cell receptor (beta chain) was sequenced during a study of lymphopenia after photon versus proton radiotherapy. Measured with immunoSEQ multiplex PCR; TCRdb has only the in-frame clones, and not every one. Of 65,000 to 70,000 clones detected, approximately 91% appear once; the ten largest clones hold about 3%. Details on this clone: Its matching antigen is unknown.

The CDR3 consists of 15 residues. The germline V gene encodes CDR1 SGHRS and CDR2 YFSETQ. J lost 3 bases, V lost 3 bases, and 7 bases had no gene match. Study-wide points: After lymphocyte nadir, photon-treated repertoires showed oligoclonal expansion, especially CD8+ Temra. Only patients who died were analyzed for survival; proton advantage is unproven.

This TCR derives from a woman in her 70s with pancreatic cancer. Here the sequenced sample was peripheral blood, taken from a patient treated with photon-based radiotherapy. This chain joins TRBV5-1 and TRBJ2-7; 9 bases align to TRBD2. CDR3 region: CASSSHSGRVYEQYF. The CDR3 DNA sequence: TGCGCCAGCAGCTCCCATAGCGGGAGAGTCTACGAGCAGTACTTC.